One sample yielded the 12 T cell receptor beta chains listed below, sequenced in a study of cytomegalovirus exposure and HLA in healthy donors. Using immunoSEQ multiplex PCR, the repertoire was profiled, and TCRdb retains in-frame clones only, with some absent. The top ten hold 20% to 25% of the sample, which has 150,000 or so clones, 75% to 90% seen once. Material for sequencing was PBMCs. Receptors originate from a man aged 18-30 years in good health and CMV-seropositive.

The rearrangement links TRBV9 to TRBJ1-1, with a weak D call TRBD1 (6 bases). From germline, CDR1 is SGDLS and CDR2 YYNGEE. The CDR3 is 17 residues long. Trimming took 0 bases from V and 3 from J, leaving 18 bases between them. The CDR3 loop reads CASSVVAGRGRDTEAFF. The CDR3 DNA sequence: TGTGCCAGCAGCGTAGTAGCTGGCAGGGGAAGGGACACTGAAGCTTTCTTT.

In this sample, this clone turned up once. The sample has other DNA sequences that encode this CDR3 too. The chain couples TRBV18 to TRBJ1-5; 8 bases are a match to TRBD1. The CDR3 spans 14 residues. Germline values: CDR1 KGHSH, CDR2 LQKENI. J gave up 4 bases and V 2 bases, and 1 base lay outside the gene matches. The CDR3 DNA reads TGTGCCAGCTCACCAACAGGGGGGAATCAGCCCCAGCATTTT. Translation gives CASSPTGGNQPQHF. The complete variable domain, with remaining parts taken from reference TRBV18 and TRBJ1-5, reads NAGVMQNPRHLVRRRGQEARLRCSPMKGHSHVYWYRQLPEEGLKFMVYLQKENIIDESGMPKERFSAEFPKEGPSILRIQQVVRGDSAAYFCASSPTGGNQPQHFGDGTRLSIL.

The V and J genes are TRBV6-5 and TRBJ1-1; tentatively, D is TRBD1 (5 bases). The V and J ends lost 5 bases and 6 bases respectively, with 13 bases between them. Per germline, CDR1 MNHEY and CDR2 SVGAGI. The CDR3 spans 13 residues. CDR3 amino acids: CASSPLRGSEAFF. The CDR3, as DNA: TGTGCCAGCAGTCCCCTTCGGGGGTCTGAAGCTTTCTTT.

The CDR3 nucleotides are TGCGCCAGCCGACAGGGGGGATCTAATGAAAAACTGTTTTTT. It translates to CASRQGGSNEKLFF. This chain uses TRBV5-1 with TRBJ1-4; 9 bases fit TRBD1. Germline trimming cut 7 bases from V and 3 bases from J; bases unmatched to any gene: 4. The CDR3 runs to 14 residues. Germline V gene lookup returns CDR1 SGHRS and CDR2 YFSETQ.

The V and J genes are TRBV19 and TRBJ2-2; D unresolved. The CDR3 length is 13 residues. The V gene lost 7 bases and the J gene lost 5 bases, with 11 bases spanning the gap. Looked up from germline, CDR1 is LNHDA and CDR2 is SQIVND (reference sequence). The CDR3 loop is CASTRGGTGELFF. As DNA, the CDR3 is TGTGCCAGTACCCGAGGTGGGACCGGGGAGCTGTTTTTT.

This clone appeared a single time. The chain joins TRBV6-6 to TRBJ2-1, with D possibly matching TRBD1 (6 bases). The CDR3 contains 16 residues. Per germline, CDR1 MNHNY and CDR2 SVGAGI (reference sequence). The ends were cut back, 6 bases at V and 1 base at J, with 16 bases in the middle. The CDR3, as DNA: TGTGCCAGCAGAAACCGGGACACCGAATCCTACAATGAGCAGTTCTTC. Protein product: CASRNRDTESYNEQFF.

The gene calls are TRBV18 and TRBJ1-1, with 9 bases identical to TRBD1. J lost 5 bases, V lost 2 bases, and 6 bases had no gene match. There are 15 residues in the CDR3. Germline V gene lookup returns CDR1 KGHSH and CDR2 LQKENI. The CDR3 nucleotides read TGTGCCAGCTCACCAGGGACAGGGCTGGTGACTGAAGCTTTCTTT. Encoded protein: CASSPGTGLVTEAFF.

V usage is TRBV27 and J usage is TRBJ2-1; a possible D gene is TRBD2 (5 bases). The CDR3 contains 15 residues. The V gene's germline CDR1 is MNHEY and CDR2 SMNVEV (reference sequence). V was pared by 7 bases and J by 0 bases, with 13 bases between. In DNA form, the CDR3 reads TGTGCCAGCACCTTGAGCGGTAGCTCCTACAATGAGCAGTTCTTC. This sequence encodes CASTLSGSSYNEQFF.

The CDR3: CASGLVGQNNEQFF. DNA of the CDR3: TGCGCCAGCGGCCTGGTGGGGCAAAACAATGAGCAGTTCTTC. This sequence joins TRBV5-1 and TRBJ2-1; D might be TRBD1 (5 bases). Trimming left V 7 bases short and J 5 bases short, with 16 bases between. Germline V gene data show CDR1 as SGHRS and CDR2 as YFSETQ. CDR3 length equals 14 residues.

This clone turned up a few times. V is TRBV4-3 and J is TRBJ2-2, with 7 nucleotides matching TRBD1. V trimming: 1 base; J trimming: 5 bases; junction bases outside the gene matches: 13. From germline, CDR1 is LGHNA and CDR2 YSLEER. This CDR3 spans 18 amino acids. Here the CDR3 DNA reads TGCGCCAGCAGCCAAGGCTCAGGGGGTTCGTTGGGTACCGGGGAGCTGTTTTTT. Its translation is CASSQGSGGSLGTGELFF.

This chain joins TRBV19 and TRBJ1-3; no definite D call. The length of the CDR3 is 14 residues. V lost 5 bases to trimming and J lost 0 bases, with 8 bases between them. Germline-derived CDR1 and CDR2 are LNHDA and SQIVND (reference sequence). For the CDR3, the DNA is TGTGCCAGTAGTCTGCGGAGCTCTGGAAACACCATATATTTT. Translation gives CASSLRSSGNTIYF.

The chain is built from TRBV13 and TRBJ2-7; D unclear. Germline V gene sequence: CDR1 PRHDT, CDR2 FYEKMQ (reference sequence). Deletions cut 2 bases from V and 0 bases from J, with 14 bases between. The CDR3 sequence is 16 residues long. In nucleotides, the CDR3 is TGTGCCAGCAGCTTAAGAGGCAGAGGTAGCTCCTACGAGCAGTACTTC. Amino acids: CASSLRGRGSSYEQYF.